A single sample is the source of the 4 T cell receptor beta chains below, sequenced in a study of shared clonotypes between healthy human individuals (dated by TCRdb to 2019 to 2021). The library was prepared using the immunoSEQ multiplex PCR assay. TCRdb re-hosts the immuneACCESS table, in-frame sequences only. Its copies lack some clones; in the studies checked, an unresolved V gene accounts for under half of them, and the cause for the rest is not known. This sample is represented by about 2 million clones; 95% of them were singletons. The leading ten clones occupy more than 0.1% of the sample. Sample: naive CD4+ T cells sorted from blood. The cell subset or site label here, explained by the study, means: CD45RA+ positively selected. These receptor sequences come from a man aged 18 to 35 in good health.

The chain uses TRBV30 and TRBJ1-6, with D tentatively TRBD1 (6 bases). The CDR3 has 14 residues. V lost 5 bases to trimming and J lost 8 bases, with 16 bases between them. Germline V gene lookup returns CDR1 GTSNPN and CDR2 SVGIG (reference sequence). The DNA for the CDR3 is TGTGCCTGGGCTACCGGGGACACATATTCACCCCTCCACTTT. It translates to CAWATGDTYSPLHF.

This chain links TRBV18 with TRBJ2-6; 8 bases are shared with TRBD2. The V gene's germline CDR1 is KGHSH and CDR2 LQKENI. The V and J ends lost 1 base and 5 bases, in that order; junction bases with no gene match: 13. The CDR3 length is 19 residues. Here the CDR3 DNA reads TGTGCCAGCTCACCACTCTACCGGGAGGGCCATCTCAGGGCCAACGTCCTGACTTTC. Its protein product is CASSPLYREGHLRANVLTF.

Remarks on this clone: One junction end disagrees with the germline gene, perhaps due to a read error. The V gene is TRBV29-1, the J gene TRBJ2-2, with TRBD2 as a possible D gene (5 bases). This CDR3 has 14 amino acids. CDR1 and CDR2 (germline): SQVTM, ANQGSEA. CDR3: CSVESVANTGELLF. The DNA of the CDR3 is TGCAGCGTTGAGTCGGTGGCTAACACCGGGGAGCTGCTTTTT.

The chain uses TRBV6-5 and TRBJ1-6; D not certain. CDR3 length equals 13 residues. The germline V gene has CDR1 MNHEY and CDR2 SVGAGI. V was trimmed by 6 bases and J by 6 bases, leaving 9 bases between them. As DNA, the CDR3 is TGTGCCAGCAGCCTGCGGAGTAATTCACCCCTCCACTTT. Translating it yields CASSLRSNSPLHF.